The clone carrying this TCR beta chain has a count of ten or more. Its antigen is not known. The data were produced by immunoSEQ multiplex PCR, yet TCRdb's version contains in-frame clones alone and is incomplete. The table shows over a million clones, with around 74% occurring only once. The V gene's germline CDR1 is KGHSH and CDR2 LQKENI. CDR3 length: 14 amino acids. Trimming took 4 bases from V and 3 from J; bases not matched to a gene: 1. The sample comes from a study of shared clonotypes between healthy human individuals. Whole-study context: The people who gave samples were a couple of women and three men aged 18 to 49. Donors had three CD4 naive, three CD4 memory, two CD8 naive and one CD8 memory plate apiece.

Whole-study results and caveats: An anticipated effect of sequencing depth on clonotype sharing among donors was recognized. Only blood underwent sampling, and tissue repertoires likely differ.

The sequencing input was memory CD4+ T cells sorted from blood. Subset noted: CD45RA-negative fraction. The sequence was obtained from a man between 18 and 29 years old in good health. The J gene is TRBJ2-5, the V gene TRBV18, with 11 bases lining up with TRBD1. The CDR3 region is CASSRTGGKETQYF. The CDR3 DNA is TGTGCCAGCTCACGGACAGGGGGCAAAGAGACCCAGTACTTC.